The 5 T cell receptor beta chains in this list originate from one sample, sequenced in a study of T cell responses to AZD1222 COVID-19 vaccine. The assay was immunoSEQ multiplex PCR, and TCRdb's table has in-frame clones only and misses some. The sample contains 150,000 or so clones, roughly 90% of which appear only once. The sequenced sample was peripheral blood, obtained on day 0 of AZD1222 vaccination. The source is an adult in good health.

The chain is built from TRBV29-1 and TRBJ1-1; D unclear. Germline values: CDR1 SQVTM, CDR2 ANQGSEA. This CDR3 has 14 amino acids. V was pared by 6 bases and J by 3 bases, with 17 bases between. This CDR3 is CSVPPTLRYTEAFF. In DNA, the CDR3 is TGCAGCGTCCCGCCTACACTCAGGTACACTGAAGCTTTCTTT.

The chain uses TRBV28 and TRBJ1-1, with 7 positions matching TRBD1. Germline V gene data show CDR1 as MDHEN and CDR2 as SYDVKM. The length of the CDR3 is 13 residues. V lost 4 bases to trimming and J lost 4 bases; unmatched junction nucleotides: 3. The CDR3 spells CASSSGQATEAFF. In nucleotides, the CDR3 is TGTGCCAGCAGTTCAGGACAGGCCACTGAAGCTTTCTTT.

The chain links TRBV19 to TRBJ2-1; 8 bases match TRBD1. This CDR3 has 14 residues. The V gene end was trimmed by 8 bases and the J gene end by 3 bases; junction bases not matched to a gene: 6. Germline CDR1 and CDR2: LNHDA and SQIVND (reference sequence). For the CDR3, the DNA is TGTGCCAGTCAGGACAGGGAGGACTACAATGAGCAGTTCTTC. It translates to CASQDREDYNEQFF.

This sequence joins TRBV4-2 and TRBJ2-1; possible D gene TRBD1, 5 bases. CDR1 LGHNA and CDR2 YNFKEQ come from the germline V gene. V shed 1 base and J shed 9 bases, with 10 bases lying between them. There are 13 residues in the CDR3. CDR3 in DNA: TGTGCCAGCAGCCAAGGGGCGGACACTGAGCAGTTCTTC. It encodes CASSQGADTEQFF.

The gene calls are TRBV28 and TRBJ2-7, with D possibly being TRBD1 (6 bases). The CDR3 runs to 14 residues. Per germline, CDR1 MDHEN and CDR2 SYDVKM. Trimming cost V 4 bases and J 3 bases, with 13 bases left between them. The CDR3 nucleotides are TGTGCCAGCAGTTACGCAACAGGGATCTACGAGCAGTACTTC. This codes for CASSYATGIYEQYF.